These T cell receptor beta chains were read from a single sample in a study of T cells after posttransplantation cyclophosphamide. Clones were sequenced by immunoSEQ multiplex PCR, and TCRdb holds only the in-frame ones, with some missing. The data contain about 18,000 clones, less than 85% of them seen just once; the ten biggest clones take up roughly 9.1%. The sample was memory CD4+ T cells sorted from blood. Source of these receptors: a man aged 30 to 39 in good health and a related stem cell transplant donor. The CDR3 runs from the conserved cysteine through the conserved F or W. The D gene is left open where the match is weak. Clone size appears in some rows only: once, few, many, or a class for an expanded clone.

d_call	clone_size	v_call	j_call	cdr3_aa	cdr3_nt
.	.	TRBV6-5	TRBJ1-1	CASSYKGVGVTEAFF	TGTGCCAGCAGTTACAAGGGAGTAGGAGTTACTGAAGCTTTCTTT
.	once	TRBV5-4	TRBJ1-1	CASSLGGSRGGTEAFF	TGTGCCAGCAGCTTGGGAGGCAGCAGGGGCGGAACTGAAGCTTTCTTT
TRBD2	.	TRBV9	TRBJ2-3	CASSVRGASTDTQYF	TGTGCCAGCAGCGTGCGGGGGGCTAGCACAGATACGCAGTATTTT
.	.	TRBV5-4	TRBJ1-5	CASSLAGNQPQHF	TGTGCCAGCAGCTTGGCAGGCAATCAGCCCCAGCATTTT
TRBD1	.	TRBV6-1	TRBJ2-5	CASSEAARQGDREQYF	TGTGCCAGCAGTGAAGCGGCTCGACAGGGGGATAGGGAGCAGTACTTC
TRBD2	.	TRBV5-1	TRBJ2-2	CASRRTSGDNTGELFF	TGCGCCAGCCGTCGGACTAGCGGGGACAACACCGGGGAGCTGTTTTTT
TRBD1	once	TRBV19	TRBJ2-1	CASGRTGERNEQFF	TGTGCCAGTGGGAGGACAGGGGAAAGGAATGAGCAGTTCTTC
.	.	TRBV6-6	TRBJ2-3	CASSQTGDTQYF	TGTGCCAGCAGCCAGACGGGAGATACGCAGTATTTT
.	.	TRBV5-1	TRBJ1-2	CASSFSGGPYGYTF	TGCGCCAGCAGCTTCTCGGGGGGTCCTTATGGCTACACCTTC
TRBD2	.	TRBV11-2	TRBJ2-1	CASSKGLAGVNEQFF	TGTGCCAGCAGCAAGGGACTAGCGGGGGTCAATGAGCAGTTCTTC
TRBD1	.	TRBV6-5	TRBJ2-7	CASTMTGEQYF	TGTGCCAGCACTATGACAGGGGAGCAGTACTTC